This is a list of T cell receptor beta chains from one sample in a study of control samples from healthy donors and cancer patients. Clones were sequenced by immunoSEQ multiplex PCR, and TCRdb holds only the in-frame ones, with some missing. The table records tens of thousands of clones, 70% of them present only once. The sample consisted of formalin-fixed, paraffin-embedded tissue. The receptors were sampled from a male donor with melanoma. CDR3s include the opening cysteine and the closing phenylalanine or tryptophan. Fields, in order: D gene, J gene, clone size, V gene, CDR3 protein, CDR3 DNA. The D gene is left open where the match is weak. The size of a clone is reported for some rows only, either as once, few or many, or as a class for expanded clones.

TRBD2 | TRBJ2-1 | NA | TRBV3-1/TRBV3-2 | CASSRPGGGLNNEQFF | TGTGCCAGCAGCCGCCCCGGCGGGGGGCTGAACAATGAGCAGTTCTTC
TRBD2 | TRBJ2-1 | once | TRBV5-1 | CASSISGRANYNEQFF | TGCGCCAGCAGCATTAGCGGGAGGGCCAACTACAATGAGCAGTTCTTC
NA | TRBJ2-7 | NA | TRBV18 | CASSPEGNPNYEQYF | TGTGCCAGCTCACCGGAGGGGAATCCCAACTACGAGCAGTACTTC
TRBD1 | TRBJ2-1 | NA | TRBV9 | CASSALPGQVTLGEQFF | TGTGCCAGCAGCGCGTTGCCGGGACAGGTAACACTAGGTGAGCAGTTCTTC
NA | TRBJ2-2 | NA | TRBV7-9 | CASSLARLFNTGELFF | TGTGCCAGCAGCTTAGCGCGGCTATTTAACACCGGGGAGCTGTTTTTT
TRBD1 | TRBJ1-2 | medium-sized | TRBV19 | CASSIPTGRYGYTF | TGTGCCAGTAGTATACCGACAGGGAGGTATGGCTACACCTTC
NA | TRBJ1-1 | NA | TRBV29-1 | CSVEKENTEAFF | TGCAGCGTTGAAAAGGAGAACACTGAAGCTTTCTTT
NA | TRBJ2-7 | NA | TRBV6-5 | CASSYVHGGSYEQYF | TGTGCCAGCAGCTACGTACATGGGGGTTCCTACGAGCAGTACTTC
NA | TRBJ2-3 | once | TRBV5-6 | CASSGGTSTDTQYF | TGTGCCAGCAGCGGGGGGACTAGCACAGATACGCAGTATTTT
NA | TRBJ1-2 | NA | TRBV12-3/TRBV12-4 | CASSLEGGGYTF | TGTGCCAGCAGTTTAGAGGGGGGAGGCTACACCTTC
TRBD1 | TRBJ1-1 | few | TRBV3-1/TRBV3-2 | CASSPIQTGTGTVKNTEAFF | TGTGCCAGCAGCCCGATTCAGACCGGCACCGGGACAGTCAAGAACACTGAAGCTTTCTTT
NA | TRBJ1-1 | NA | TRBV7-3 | CASSLGRGLEAFF | TGTGCCAGCAGCTTAGGAAGAGGCCTCGAGGCTTTCTTT
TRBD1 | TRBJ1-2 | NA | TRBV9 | CASSVGTGDRRGYTF | TGTGCCAGCAGCGTCGGGACAGGGGATAGGCGGGGCTACACCTTC
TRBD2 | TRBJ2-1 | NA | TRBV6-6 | CASRYIAGGPYEQFF | TGTGCCAGCAGGTACATAGCGGGAGGGCCCTATGAGCAGTTCTTC
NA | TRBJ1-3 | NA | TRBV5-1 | CASRYGYGDYTSGGNTIYF | TGCGCCAGCAGATATGGTTACGGAGACTACACGTCCGGCGGAAACACCATATATTTT
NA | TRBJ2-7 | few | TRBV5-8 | CASSLDGASYEQYF | TGTGCCAGCAGCTTGGATGGGGCGTCCTACGAGCAGTACTTC
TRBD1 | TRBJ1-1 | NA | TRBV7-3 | CASSKTGRTEAFF | TGTGCCAGCAGCAAGACAGGGAGGACTGAAGCTTTCTTT
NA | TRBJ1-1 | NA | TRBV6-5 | CASSRDGGLVAFF | TGTGCCAGCAGTAGAGACGGGGGTCTGGTAGCTTTCTTT
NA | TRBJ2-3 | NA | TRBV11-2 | CASSLDLEDTQYF | TGTGCCAGCAGCTTAGATTTGGAAGATACGCAGTATTTT
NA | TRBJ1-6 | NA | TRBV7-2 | CASSPHPGYYNSPLHF | TGTGCCAGCAGCCCTCATCCGGGTTATTATAATTCACCCCTCCACTTT
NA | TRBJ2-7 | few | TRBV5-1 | CASSLYFHEQYF | TGCGCCAGCAGCTTGTATTTCCACGAGCAGTACTTC
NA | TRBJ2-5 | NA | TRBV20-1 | CSGIPEETQYF | TGCAGTGGCATCCCCGAAGAGACCCAGTACTTC
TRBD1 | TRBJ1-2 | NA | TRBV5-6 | CASSRQGGGYTF | TGTGCCAGCAGCCGACAGGGTGGAGGCTACACCTTC
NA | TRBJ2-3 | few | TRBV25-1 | CASSEAGTPSSYTQYF | TGTGCCAGCAGTGAGGCCGGGACACCGTCTAGTTATACGCAGTATTTT